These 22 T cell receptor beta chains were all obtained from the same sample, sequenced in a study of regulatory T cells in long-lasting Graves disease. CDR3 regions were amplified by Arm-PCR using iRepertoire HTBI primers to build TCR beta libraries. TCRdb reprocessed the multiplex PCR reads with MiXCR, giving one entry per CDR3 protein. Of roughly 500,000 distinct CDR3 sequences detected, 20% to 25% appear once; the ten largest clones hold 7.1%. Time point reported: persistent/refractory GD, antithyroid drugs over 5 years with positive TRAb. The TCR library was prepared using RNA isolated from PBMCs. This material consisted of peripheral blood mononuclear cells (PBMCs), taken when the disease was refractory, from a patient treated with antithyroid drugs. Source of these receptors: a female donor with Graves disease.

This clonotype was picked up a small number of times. In DNA, the CDR3 is TGTGCCAGCAGTTACTCGACCCCCCTCCGGCGGTATGAGAGCACCATATATTTT. Translation gives CASSYSTPLRRYESTIYF. The rearrangement joins TRBV6-2 or TRBV6-3 to TRBJ1-3; D is uncertain. CDR1 and CDR2 (germline): MNHEY, SVGEGT. The CDR3 length is 18 residues. V was trimmed by 0 bases and J by 9 bases, leaving 24 bases between them.

CDR3 loop: CSARGPAVAATGELFF. The CDR3 nucleotides are TGCAGTGCTAGAGGGCCCGCTGTCGCTGCCACCGGGGAGCTGTTTTTT. This chain joins TRBV20-1 and TRBJ2-2; D uncertain. V gave up 1 base and J gave up 4 bases, with 16 bases separating them. Germline V gives CDR1 DFQATT, CDR2 SNEGSKA (reference sequence). The CDR3 contains 16 residues.

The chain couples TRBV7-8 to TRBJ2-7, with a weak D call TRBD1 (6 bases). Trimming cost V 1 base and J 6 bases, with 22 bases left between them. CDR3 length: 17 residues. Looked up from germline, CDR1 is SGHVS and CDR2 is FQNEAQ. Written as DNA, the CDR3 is TGTGCCAGCAGCTTAGAAGGGGGATGGATGGGGGTCTCCGAGCAGTACTTC. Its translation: CASSLEGGWMGVSEQYF.

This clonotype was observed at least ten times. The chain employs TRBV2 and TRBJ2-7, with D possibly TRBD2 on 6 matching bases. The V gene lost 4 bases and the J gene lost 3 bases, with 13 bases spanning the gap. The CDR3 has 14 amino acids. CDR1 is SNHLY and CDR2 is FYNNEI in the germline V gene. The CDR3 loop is CASSGRKGGYEQYF. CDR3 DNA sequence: TGTGCCAGCAGTGGTAGGAAGGGAGGCTACGAGCAGTACTTC.

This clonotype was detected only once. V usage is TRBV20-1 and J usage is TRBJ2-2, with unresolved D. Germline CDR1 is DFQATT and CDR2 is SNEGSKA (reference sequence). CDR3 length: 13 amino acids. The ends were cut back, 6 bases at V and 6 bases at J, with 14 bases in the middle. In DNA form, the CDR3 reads TGCAGTGCGCAAAAGGAGCCTTCCGGGGAGCTGTTTTTT. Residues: CSAQKEPSGELFF.

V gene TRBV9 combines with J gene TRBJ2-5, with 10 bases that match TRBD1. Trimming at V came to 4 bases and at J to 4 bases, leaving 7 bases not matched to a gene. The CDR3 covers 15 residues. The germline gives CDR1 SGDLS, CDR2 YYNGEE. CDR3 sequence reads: CASSPKTGGLETQYF. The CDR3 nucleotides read TGTGCCAGCAGCCCCAAGACAGGGGGCCTAGAGACCCAGTACTTC.

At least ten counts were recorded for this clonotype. In nucleotides, the CDR3 is TGTGCCAGCAGTTCCCTCTGGAGGCCGTTAGCCAAAAACATTCAGTACTTC. Translated, it gives CASSSLWRPLAKNIQYF. The chain has TRBV28 and TRBJ2-4, with D possibly TRBD2 on 5 matching bases. The CDR3 consists of 17 residues. V was trimmed by 4 bases and J by 0 bases, leaving 16 bases between them. Germline CDR1 is MDHEN and CDR2 is SYDVKM. The full variable domain, its missing parts supplied by reference TRBV28 and TRBJ2-4, is DVKVTQSSRYLVKRTGEKVFLECVQDMDHENMFWYRQDPGLGLRLIYFSYDVKMKEKGDIPEGYSVSREKKERFSLILESASTNQTSMYLCASSSLWRPLAKNIQYFGAGTRLSVL.

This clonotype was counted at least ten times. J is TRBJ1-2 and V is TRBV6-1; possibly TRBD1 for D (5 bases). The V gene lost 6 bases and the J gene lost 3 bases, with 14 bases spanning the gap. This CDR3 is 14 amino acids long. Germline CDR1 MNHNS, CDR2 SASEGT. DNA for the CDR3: TGTGCCAGCAGCGGGGACGGATTCGACTATGGCTACACCTTC. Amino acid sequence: CASSGDGFDYGYTF.

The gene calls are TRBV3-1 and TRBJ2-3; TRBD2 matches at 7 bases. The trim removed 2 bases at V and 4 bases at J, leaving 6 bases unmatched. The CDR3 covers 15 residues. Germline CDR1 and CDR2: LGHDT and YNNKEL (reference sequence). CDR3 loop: CASSQSAGTADTQYF. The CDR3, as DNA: TGTGCCAGCAGCCAATCAGCGGGGACTGCAGATACGCAGTATTTT.

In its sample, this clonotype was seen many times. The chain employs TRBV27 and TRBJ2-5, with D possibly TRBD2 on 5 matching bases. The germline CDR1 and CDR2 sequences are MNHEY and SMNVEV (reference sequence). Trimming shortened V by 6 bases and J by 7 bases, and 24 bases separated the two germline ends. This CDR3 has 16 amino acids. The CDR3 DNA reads TGTGCCAGCAGGCGCCTAGCTAGCCCCGATGGATGGACCCAGTACTTC. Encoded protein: CASRRLASPDGWTQYF.

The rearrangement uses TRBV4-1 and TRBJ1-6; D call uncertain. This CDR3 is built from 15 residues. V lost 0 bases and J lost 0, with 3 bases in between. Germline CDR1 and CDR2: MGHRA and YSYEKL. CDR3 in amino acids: CASSQESSYNSPLHF. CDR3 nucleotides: TGCGCCAGCAGCCAAGAGAGCTCCTATAATTCACCCCTCCACTTT.

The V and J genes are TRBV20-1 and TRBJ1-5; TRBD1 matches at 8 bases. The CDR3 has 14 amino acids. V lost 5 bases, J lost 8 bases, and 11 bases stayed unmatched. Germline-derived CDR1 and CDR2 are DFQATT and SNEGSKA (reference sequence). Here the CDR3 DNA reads TGCAGTGCTCCCCAGGGGGCAAGTTTGGAGCCCCAGCATTTT. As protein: CSAPQGASLEPQHF.

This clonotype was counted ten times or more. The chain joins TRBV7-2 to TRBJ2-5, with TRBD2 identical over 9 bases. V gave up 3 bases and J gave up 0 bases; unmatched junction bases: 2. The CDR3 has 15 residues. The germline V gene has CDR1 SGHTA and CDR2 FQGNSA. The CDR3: CASSLTSGYQETQYF. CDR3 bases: TGTGCCAGCAGCTTGACTAGCGGTTACCAAGAGACCCAGTACTTC.

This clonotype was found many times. CDR3: CASSELATNEKLFF. As DNA, the CDR3 is TGTGCCAGCAGTGAGTTAGCGACTAATGAAAAACTGTTTTTT. The gene calls are TRBV25-1 and TRBJ1-4, with D unresolved. This CDR3 comprises 14 residues. V lost 3 bases and J 2 bases, leaving 7 bases between the germline ends. Germline CDR1 and CDR2: MGHDK and SYGVNS.

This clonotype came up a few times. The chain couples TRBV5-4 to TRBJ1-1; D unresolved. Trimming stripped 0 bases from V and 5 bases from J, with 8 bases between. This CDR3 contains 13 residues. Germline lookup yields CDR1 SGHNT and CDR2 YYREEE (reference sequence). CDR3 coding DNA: TGTGCCAGCAGCTTGGACACCCGGACTGAAGCTTTCTTT. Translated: CASSLDTRTEAFF.

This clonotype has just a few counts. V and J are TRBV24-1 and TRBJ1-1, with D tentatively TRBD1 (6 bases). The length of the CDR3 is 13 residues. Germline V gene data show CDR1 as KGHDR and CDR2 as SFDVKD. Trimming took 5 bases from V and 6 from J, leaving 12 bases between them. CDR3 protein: CATSGKGGPEAFF. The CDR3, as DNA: TGTGCCACCAGTGGTAAGGGGGGACCTGAAGCTTTCTTT.

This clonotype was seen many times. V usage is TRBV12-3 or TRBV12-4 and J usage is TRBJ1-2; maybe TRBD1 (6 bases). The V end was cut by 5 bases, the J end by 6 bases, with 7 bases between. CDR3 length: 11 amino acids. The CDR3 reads CASSNRDGYTF. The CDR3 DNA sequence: TGTGCCAGCAGTAACAGGGATGGCTACACCTTC.

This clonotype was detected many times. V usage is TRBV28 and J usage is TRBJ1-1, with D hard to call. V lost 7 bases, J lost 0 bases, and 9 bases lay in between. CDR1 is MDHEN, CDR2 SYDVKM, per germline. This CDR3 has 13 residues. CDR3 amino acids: CASITTLNTEAFF. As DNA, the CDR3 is TGTGCCAGCATCACGACGTTGAACACTGAAGCTTTCTTT. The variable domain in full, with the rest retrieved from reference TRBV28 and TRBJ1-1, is DVKVTQSSRYLVKRTGEKVFLECVQDMDHENMFWYRQDPGLGLRLIYFSYDVKMKEKGDIPEGYSVSREKKERFSLILESASTNQTSMYLCASITTLNTEAFFGQGTRLTVV.

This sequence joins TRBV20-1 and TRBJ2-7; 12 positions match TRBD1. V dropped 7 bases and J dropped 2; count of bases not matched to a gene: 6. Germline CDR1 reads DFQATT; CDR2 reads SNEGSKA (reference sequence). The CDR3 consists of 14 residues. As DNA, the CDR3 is TGCAGTGGAGGAGGGACAGGGGGCACCTACGAGCAGTACTTC. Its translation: CSGGGTGGTYEQYF.

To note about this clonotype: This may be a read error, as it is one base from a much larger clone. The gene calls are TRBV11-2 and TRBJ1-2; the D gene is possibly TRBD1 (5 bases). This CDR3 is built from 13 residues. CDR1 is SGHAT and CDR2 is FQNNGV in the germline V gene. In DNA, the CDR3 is TGTGCCAGCAGCTGGAGTAGGGGTGTTGGCCACACCTTC. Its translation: CASSWSRGVGHTF.

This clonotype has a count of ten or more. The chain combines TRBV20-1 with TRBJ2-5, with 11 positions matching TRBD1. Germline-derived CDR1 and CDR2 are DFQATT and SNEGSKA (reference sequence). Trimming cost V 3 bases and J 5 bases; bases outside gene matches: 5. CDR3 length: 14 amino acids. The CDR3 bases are TGCAGTGCTAGTTTGGACAGGGGGCAGGAGACCCAGTACTTC. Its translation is CSASLDRGQETQYF.

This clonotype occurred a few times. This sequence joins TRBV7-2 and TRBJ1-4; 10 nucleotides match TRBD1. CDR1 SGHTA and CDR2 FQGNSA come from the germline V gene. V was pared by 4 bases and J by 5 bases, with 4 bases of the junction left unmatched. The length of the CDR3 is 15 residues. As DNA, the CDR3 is TGTGCCAGCAGCTCATTGGACAGGGGGAATGAAAAACTGTTTTTT. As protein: CASSSLDRGNEKLFF.